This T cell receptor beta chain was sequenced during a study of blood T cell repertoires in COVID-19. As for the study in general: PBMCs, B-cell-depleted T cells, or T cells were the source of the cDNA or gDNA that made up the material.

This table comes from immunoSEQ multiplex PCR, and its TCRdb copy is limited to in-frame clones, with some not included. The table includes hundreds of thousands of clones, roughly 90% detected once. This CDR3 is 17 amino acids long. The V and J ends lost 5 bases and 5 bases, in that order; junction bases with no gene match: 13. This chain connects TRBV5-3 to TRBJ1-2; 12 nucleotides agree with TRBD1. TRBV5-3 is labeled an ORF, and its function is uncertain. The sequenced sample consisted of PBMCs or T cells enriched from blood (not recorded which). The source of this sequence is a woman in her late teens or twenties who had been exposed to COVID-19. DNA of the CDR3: TGTGCCAGAAGGACCGGGACAGGGGGCAGGGGCACTTATGGCTACACCTTC. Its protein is CARRTGTGGRGTYGYTF.